The 5 T cell receptor beta chains listed next were all sequenced from one sample in a study of T cell responses to AZD1222 COVID-19 vaccine. The repertoire was sequenced with immunoSEQ multiplex PCR; TCRdb's copy has only in-frame clones and lacks some. The sample lists 100,000 to 150,000 clones, around 93% occurring once. Here the sequenced sample was peripheral blood, taken on day 0 of AZD1222 vaccination. The receptor source for this set is an adult in good health.

The genes are TRBV2 and TRBJ1-2, with D perhaps matching TRBD1 (6 bases). Trimming took 1 base from V and 6 from J, leaving 15 bases between them. Germline assignment: CDR1 SNHLY and CDR2 FYNNEI. The CDR3 spans 15 residues. Written as DNA, the CDR3 is TGTGCCAGCAGTGAAGAACTGAGGGACATAAATGGCTACACCTTC. It is translated as CASSEELRDINGYTF.

The chain links TRBV5-4 to TRBJ1-3; a weak D match, TRBD1 (5 bases). CDR3 size: 15 residues. V gave up 4 bases and J gave up 2 bases, with 13 bases separating them. Germline V gene data show CDR1 as SGHNT and CDR2 as YYREEE (reference sequence). The DNA of the CDR3 is TGTGCCAGCAGCCAAGGGACGGCGGCTGGAAACACCATATATTTT. This translates into CASSQGTAAGNTIYF.

This clone was found once. J is TRBJ1-3 and V is TRBV11-3; 7 bases are shared with TRBD1. The CDR3 length is 20 residues. Trimming removed 7 bases from V and 2 bases from J; junction bases left unmatched: 23. Germline V gene sequence: CDR1 SGHNT, CDR2 YENEEA. Written as DNA, the CDR3 is TGTGCCAGCACACACTCGCTCAGACAGGGAAAACGGCGCACTGGAAACACCATATATTTT. Its translation: CASTHSLRQGKRRTGNTIYF. The full variable domain, rest sourced from reference TRBV11-3 and TRBJ1-3, is EAGVVQSPRYKIIEKKQPVAFWCNPISGHNTLYWYLQNLGQGPELLIRYENEEAVDDSQLPKDRFSAERLKGVDSTLKIQPAELGDSAVYLCASTHSLRQGKRRTGNTIYFGEGSWLTVV.

The chain combines TRBV30 with TRBJ2-7; perhaps TRBD1 as D (7 bases). Germline-derived CDR1 and CDR2 are GTSNPN and SVGIG (reference sequence). The germline V and J ends were trimmed by 4 bases and 6 bases, with 19 bases remaining between them. The CDR3 covers 14 residues. DNA for the CDR3: TGTGCCTGGACGAGATGGGGGGCAGGGGGCGAGCAGTACTTC. Its protein product is CAWTRWGAGGEQYF.

The rearrangement uses TRBV19 and TRBJ1-1; 8 positions match TRBD1. The CDR3 totals 13 residues. CDR1 LNHDA and CDR2 SQIVND come from the germline V gene (reference sequence). V shed 7 bases and J 4 bases; nucleotides not matched to a gene: 5. In DNA form, the CDR3 reads TGTGCCAGTACTGGACAGGGACCCACTGAAGCTTTCTTT. Protein sequence: CASTGQGPTEAFF.